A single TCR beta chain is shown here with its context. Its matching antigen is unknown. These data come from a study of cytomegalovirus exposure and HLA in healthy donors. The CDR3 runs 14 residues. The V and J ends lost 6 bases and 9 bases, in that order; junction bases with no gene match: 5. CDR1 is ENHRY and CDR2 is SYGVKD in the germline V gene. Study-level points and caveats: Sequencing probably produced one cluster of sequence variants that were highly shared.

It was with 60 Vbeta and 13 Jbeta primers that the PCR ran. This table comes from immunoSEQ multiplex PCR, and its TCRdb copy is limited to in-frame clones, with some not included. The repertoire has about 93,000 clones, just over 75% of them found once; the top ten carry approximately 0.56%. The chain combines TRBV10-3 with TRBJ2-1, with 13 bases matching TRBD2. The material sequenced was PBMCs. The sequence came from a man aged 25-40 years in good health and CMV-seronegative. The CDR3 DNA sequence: TGTGCCATCAGCGGACTAGCGGGAGTTAGTGAGCAGTTCTTC. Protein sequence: CAISGLAGVSEQFF.